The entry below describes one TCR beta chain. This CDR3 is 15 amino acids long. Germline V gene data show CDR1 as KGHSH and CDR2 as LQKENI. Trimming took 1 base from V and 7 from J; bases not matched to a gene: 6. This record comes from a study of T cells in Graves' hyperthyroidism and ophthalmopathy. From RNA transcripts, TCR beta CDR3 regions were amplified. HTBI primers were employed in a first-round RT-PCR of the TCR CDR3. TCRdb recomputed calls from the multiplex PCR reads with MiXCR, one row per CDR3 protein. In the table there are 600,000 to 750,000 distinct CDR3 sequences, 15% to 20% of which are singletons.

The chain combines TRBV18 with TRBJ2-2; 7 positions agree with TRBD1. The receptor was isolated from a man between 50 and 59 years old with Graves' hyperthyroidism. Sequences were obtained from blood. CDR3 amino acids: CASSPQGATVGELFF. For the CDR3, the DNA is TGTGCCAGCTCACCACAGGGGGCGACGGTCGGGGAGCTGTTTTTT.